This TCR beta chain was retrieved from a study of OX40 agonist ivuxolimab in advanced cancers. Some clones are missing from TCRdb's copy, which holds only in-frame ones; the method was immunoSEQ multiplex PCR. Of about 80,000 clones listed, 89% are singletons. Trimming took 8 bases from V and 4 from J; bases not matched to a gene: 1. The CDR3 has 11 residues. Looked up from germline, CDR1 is MNHNY and CDR2 is SVGAGI (reference sequence). This TCR came from an adult with an advanced solid tumor such as melanoma, head and neck, liver or kidney cancer. J is TRBJ2-7 and V is TRBV6-6; TRBD1 matches at 8 bases. The sequencing used CD4+ or CD8+ T cells sorted from blood, collected in a trial of the OX40 agonist ivuxolimab. The CDR3 DNA reads as TGTGCCAGCGGACAGGGTTACGAGCAGTACTTC. It translates to CASGQGYEQYF.